This T cell receptor (beta chain) stems from a study of cytomegalovirus exposure and HLA in healthy donors. Study-level results: Reports described diagnosis of cytomegalovirus status by the classifier as highly specific and sensitive. According to a later analysis, TCR clusters from the first cohort tended to co-occur in the 100 to 150 validation repertoires.

CDR3 length: 13 residues. Between the trimmed V and J ends, which lost 7 bases and 3 bases, there was a span of 12 bases. Germline values: CDR1 SGHTS, CDR2 YDEGEE. Comments on this clone: Its antigen remains unidentified.

The protocol was immunoSEQ multiplex PCR, while the TCRdb copy is restricted to in-frame clones and leaves out a portion. The sample has about 130,000 clones; 89% are singletons. The donors formed part of the roughly 120-subject validation cohort, distinct from the roughly 700-subject first cohort. The rearrangement uses TRBV5-8 and TRBJ2-3; D not certain. Source material: PBMCs. The sequence derives from a woman aged 18 to 35 in good health and CMV-seropositive. The CDR3 DNA reads TGTGCCAGCTTGAGGAGTCGTACAGATACGCAGTATTTT. Translation gives CASLRSRTDTQYF.